The rows below give T cell receptor beta chains drawn from one sample of a study of vaccination and CD4 T cells after COVID-19. TCRdb re-called the PCR reads through MiXCR, storing one row per CDR3 protein. This sample yields over 9,000 distinct CDR3 sequences, of which under 60% are seen a single time; approximately 20% belongs to the top ten. No cognate antigen is known for these TCRs. The specimen was CD4+ T cells from blood, cultured in vitro. These receptors came from a human donor who had recovered from COVID-19. CDR3s include the opening cysteine and the closing phenylalanine or tryptophan. D genes are given only for firm matches. Not every row has a clone size; where given, it reads once, few, many or a size class.

- | TRBJ1-5 | - | TRBV2 | TGTGCCAGCAGTGAGACGTACGTACTACGGCAGCCCCAGCATTTT | CASSETYVLRQPQHF
- | TRBJ2-7 | - | TRBV19 | TGTGCCAGTAGTGAAAGGAGGGGGGGCCTGCACGAGCAGTACTTC | CASSERRGGLHEQYF
- | TRBJ1-5 | - | TRBV5-4 | TGTGCCAGCAGCCGAACGGGTGGACTTCCGGGCAATCAGCCCCAGCATTTT | CASSRTGGLPGNQPQHF
few | TRBJ1-3 | - | TRBV11-2 | TGTGCCAGCAGCTTACGGGATTCGGGAGGAAACACCATATATTTT | CASSLRDSGGNTIYF
- | TRBJ2-2 | TRBD1 | TRBV12-3/TRBV12-4 | TGTGCCAGCAGTTGGACAGGGTATAACGGGGAGCTGTTTTTT | CASSWTGYNGELFF
once | TRBJ2-7 | TRBD1 | TRBV6-2/TRBV6-3 | TGTGCCATTCGGACAGGCGCCTACGAGCAGTACTTC | CAIRTGAYEQYF
few | TRBJ2-5 | - | TRBV2 | TGTGCCAGCAGTGTTGGTCAAGAGACCCAGTACTTC | CASSVGQETQYF
- | TRBJ1-1 | - | TRBV11-1 | TGTGCCAGCAGCTTGGTCGGGTGGGACATCAACACTGAAGCTTTCTTT | CASSLVGWDINTEAFF
- | TRBJ2-2 | - | TRBV5-4 | TGTGCCAGCAGCCCTTGGGGGTCCACCGGGGAGCTGTTTTTT | CASSPWGSTGELFF
few | TRBJ1-6 | - | TRBV6-1 | TGTGCCAGCAGCGTCTACCCAGCGGCTAATTCACCCCTCCACTTT | CASSVYPAANSPLHF
few | TRBJ2-2 | TRBD1 | TRBV5-1 | TGCGCCAGCAGCGCGGACAGGAACACTGGGGAGCTGTTTTTT | CASSADRNTGELFF
- | TRBJ2-5 | TRBD2 | TRBV29-1 | TGCAGCGTTTGGGGGGGGGAGACCCAGTACTTC | CSVWGGETQYF
- | TRBJ1-3 | TRBD1 | TRBV27 | TGTGCCAGCAGTCGGACAGGGTGGGGAAACACCATATATTTT | CASSRTGWGNTIYF
- | TRBJ1-1 | - | TRBV6-5 | TGTGCCAGCAGTTACGCCGCGGCCCGTGCCACTGAAGCTTTCTTT | CASSYAAARATEAFF
- | TRBJ2-7 | - | TRBV5-4 | TGTGCCAGCAGGTCTGAGGGCGGGGACATATACGAGCAGTACTTC | CASRSEGGDIYEQYF
- | TRBJ1-1 | TRBD1 | TRBV6-1 | TGTGCCAGCAGTCCCCCAGGGGGTTGGAAGACTGAAGCTTTCTTT | CASSPPGGWKTEAFF
- | TRBJ2-7 | - | TRBV15 | TGTGCCACCAGCAGAGACAGGGGCGGACCTTACGAGCAGTACTTC | CATSRDRGGPYEQYF
- | TRBJ2-7 | TRBD2 | TRBV6-1 | TGTGCCAGCAGCCTCGGGGGGGCGGATACCGGGTACGAGCAGTACTTC | CASSLGGADTGYEQYF
- | TRBJ1-2 | - | TRBV11-2 | TGTGCCAGCAGCCCTGGACTGTTCGAATTCACCTTC | CASSPGLFEFTF
few | TRBJ1-5 | TRBD1 | TRBV6-1 | TGTGCCAGCAATTTCAGGGGGCCGGGTCAGCCCCAGCATTTT | CASNFRGPGQPQHF
few | TRBJ2-5 | - | TRBV27 | TGTGCCAGCAAAATATCGAGAGAGACCCAGTACTTC | CASKISRETQYF
- | TRBJ2-3 | - | TRBV7-2 | TGTGCCAGCAGCTTTGATGGGACGGTAACAGATACGCAGTATTTT | CASSFDGTVTDTQYF
- | TRBJ1-6 | - | TRBV12-3/TRBV12-4 | TGTGCCAGCAGTTTAGGGTCAGTGGCACCCCTCCACTTT | CASSLGSVAPLHF
- | TRBJ2-7 | - | TRBV7-2 | TGTGCCAGCAGCCCAACCCAGCTCTACGAGCAGTACTTC | CASSPTQLYEQYF
- | TRBJ1-2 | - | TRBV20-1 | TGCAGTGCTAGAGCGGGGGGGGCCTCCAATGGCTACACCTTC | CSARAGGASNGYTF
- | TRBJ1-5 | - | TRBV7-9 | TGTGCCAGCAGCTTAGTAAGGGATGGTGGAAGCAATCAGCCCCAGCATTTT | CASSLVRDGGSNQPQHF
- | TRBJ1-3 | - | TRBV7-9 | TGTGCCAGCAGCCCGAACGTAAACACCATATATTTT | CASSPNVNTIYF
few | TRBJ1-2 | - | TRBV20-1 | TGCAGTGCTAGGGATACTCGGACAGATTCGGATGGCTACACCTTC | CSARDTRTDSDGYTF
- | TRBJ1-3 | - | TRBV20-1 | TGCAGTGCTCGCGCCCTCTCCGGGAGGGGAAACACCATATATTTT | CSARALSGRGNTIYF
few | TRBJ2-7 | - | TRBV30 | TGTGCCTGGAGAGGACTAATGCATGGACACGAGCAGTACTTC | CAWRGLMHGHEQYF
- | TRBJ1-6 | TRBD1 | TRBV5-4 | TGTGCCAGCAGCAAAGGGACAGAAGGAGGTTCACCCCTCCACTTT | CASSKGTEGGSPLHF
- | TRBJ1-2 | - | TRBV11-2 | TGTGCCAGCAGCTCACCGGGACAAAGGAGGCTAACTAACTATGGCTACACCTTC | CASSSPGQRRLTNYGYTF
- | TRBJ2-1 | TRBD2 | TRBV20-1 | TGCAGTGCTAGTACGGGGGGGTCCTACAATGAGCAGTTCTTC | CSASTGGSYNEQFF
- | TRBJ2-3 | TRBD2 | TRBV11-2 | TGTGCCAGCAGCTTAGTAGGTTCTAGCGGGGGCACAGATACGCAGTATTTT | CASSLVGSSGGTDTQYF
- | TRBJ2-2 | TRBD2 | TRBV7-6 | TGTGCCAGCAGCCCTCGACTAGCGGAGGACACCGGGGAGCTGTTTTTT | CASSPRLAEDTGELFF
- | TRBJ2-7 | - | TRBV6-1 | TGTGCCAGCAGTGAATCGGGTAACGGTCCCTACGAGCAGTACTTC | CASSESGNGPYEQYF
- | TRBJ1-2 | - | TRBV7-6 | TGTGCCAGCAGCCGCGATCCCGTGGGCTATGGCTACACCTTC | CASSRDPVGYGYTF
few | TRBJ1-5 | - | TRBV7-2 | TGTGCCAGCGTCGCGGGGGACCGTCTTAGCAATCAGCCCCAGCATTTT | CASVAGDRLSNQPQHF
- | TRBJ1-2 | - | TRBV7-9 | TGTGCCAGCAGCCCAATTTTGGGAACCCTTAACTATGGCTACACCTTC | CASSPILGTLNYGYTF
few | TRBJ2-5 | TRBD1 | TRBV2 | TGTGCCAGCGTCCGGGACAGCAGGGAGACCCAGTACTTC | CASVRDSRETQYF
- | TRBJ1-6 | - | TRBV25-1 | TGTGCCAGCAGTGAAACGACGCCCTATAATTCACCCCTCCACTTT | CASSETTPYNSPLHF